This record looks at one T cell receptor (beta chain) sequence and its context. The data were obtained in a study of siplizumab effects on memory and regulatory T cells. This CDR3 is 14 amino acids long. V was trimmed by 2 bases and J by 2 bases, leaving 9 bases between them. CDR1 and CDR2 from the germline V gene are SGHAT and FQNNGV. Here immunoSEQ multiplex PCR was the method, and the copy in TCRdb shows in-frame clones only, minus some. The table records some 81,000 clones, 95% of them present only once. Specimen: CD8+ T cells sorted from blood. The chain combines TRBV11-2 with TRBJ1-1, with unresolved D. The source is a human donor in good health. This CDR3 is CASSLHLGNTEAFF. The CDR3 DNA is TGTGCCAGCAGCTTACATCTGGGTAACACTGAAGCTTTCTTT.